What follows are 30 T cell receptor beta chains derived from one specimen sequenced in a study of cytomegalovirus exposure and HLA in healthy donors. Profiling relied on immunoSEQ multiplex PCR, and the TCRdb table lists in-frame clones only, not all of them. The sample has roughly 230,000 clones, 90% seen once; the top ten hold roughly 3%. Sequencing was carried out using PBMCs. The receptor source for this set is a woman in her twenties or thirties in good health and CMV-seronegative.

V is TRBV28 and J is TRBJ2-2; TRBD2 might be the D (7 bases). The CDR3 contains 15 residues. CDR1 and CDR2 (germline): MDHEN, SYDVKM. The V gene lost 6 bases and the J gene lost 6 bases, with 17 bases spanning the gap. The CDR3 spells CASSNLGGPPGELFF. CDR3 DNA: TGTGCCAGCAGCAACCTCGGGGGGCCCCCCGGGGAGCTGTTTTTT.

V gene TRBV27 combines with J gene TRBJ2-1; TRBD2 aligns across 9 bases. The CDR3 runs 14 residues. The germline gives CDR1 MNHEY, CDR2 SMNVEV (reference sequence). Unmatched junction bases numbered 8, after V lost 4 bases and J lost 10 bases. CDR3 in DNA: TGTGCCAGCAGTTGGGCGGGAGGGCCTCGCGAGCAGTTCTTC. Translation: CASSWAGGPREQFF.

The CDR3 sequence: CASSFPKETQYF. CDR3 bases: TGTGCCAGCAGTTTCCCTAAGGAGACCCAGTACTTC. V gene TRBV6-6 combines with J gene TRBJ2-5; D not resolved. Germline V lookup: CDR1 MNHNY, CDR2 SVGAGI (reference sequence). The CDR3 is 12 amino acids. Trimming took off 4 bases at V and 5 bases at J, with 8 bases between the two ends.

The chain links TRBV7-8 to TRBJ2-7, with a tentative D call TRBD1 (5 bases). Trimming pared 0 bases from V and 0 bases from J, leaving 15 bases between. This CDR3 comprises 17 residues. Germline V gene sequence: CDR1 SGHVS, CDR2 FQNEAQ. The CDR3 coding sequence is TGTGCCAGCAGCTTAGCGACGGAACAGGCCCACTCCTACGAGCAGTACTTC. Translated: CASSLATEQAHSYEQYF. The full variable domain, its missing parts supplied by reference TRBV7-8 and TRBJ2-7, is GAGVSQSPRYKVAKRGQDVALRCDPISGHVSLFWYQQALGQGPEFLTYFQNEAQLDKSGLPSDRFFAERPEGSVSTLKIQRTQQEDSAVYLCASSLATEQAHSYEQYFGPGTRLTVT.

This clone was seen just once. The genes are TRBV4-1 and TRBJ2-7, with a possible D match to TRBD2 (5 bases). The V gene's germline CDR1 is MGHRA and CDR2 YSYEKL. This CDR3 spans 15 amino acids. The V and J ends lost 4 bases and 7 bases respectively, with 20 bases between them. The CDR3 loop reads CASSLEDFSSQEQYF. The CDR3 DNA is TGCGCCAGCAGCCTTGAGGACTTCTCCTCGCAGGAGCAGTACTTC.

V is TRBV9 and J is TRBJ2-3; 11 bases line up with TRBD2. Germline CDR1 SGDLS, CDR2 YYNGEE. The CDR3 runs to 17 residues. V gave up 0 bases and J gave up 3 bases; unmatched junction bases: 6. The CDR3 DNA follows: TGTGCCAGCAGCGTAGCGGGGCTAGCGGGAGGAACAGATACGCAGTATTTT. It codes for CASSVAGLAGGTDTQYF.

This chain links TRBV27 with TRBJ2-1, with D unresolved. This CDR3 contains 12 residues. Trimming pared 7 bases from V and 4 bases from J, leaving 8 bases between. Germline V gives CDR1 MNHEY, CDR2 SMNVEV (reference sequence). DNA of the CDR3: TGTGCCAGCATTACTACTTACAATGAGCAGTTCTTC. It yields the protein CASITTYNEQFF.

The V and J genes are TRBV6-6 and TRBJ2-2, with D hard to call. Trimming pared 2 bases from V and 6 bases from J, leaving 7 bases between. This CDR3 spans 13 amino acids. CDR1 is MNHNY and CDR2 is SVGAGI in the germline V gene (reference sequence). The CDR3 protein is CASSYRMSGELFF. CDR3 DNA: TGTGCCAGCAGTTACCGTATGTCCGGGGAGCTGTTTTTT.

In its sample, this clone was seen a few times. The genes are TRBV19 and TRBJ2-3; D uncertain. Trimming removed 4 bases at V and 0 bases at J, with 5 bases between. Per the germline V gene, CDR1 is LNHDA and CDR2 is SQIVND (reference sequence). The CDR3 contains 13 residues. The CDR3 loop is CASSNRSTDTQYF. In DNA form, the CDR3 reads TGTGCCAGTAGTAATCGGAGCACAGATACGCAGTATTTT. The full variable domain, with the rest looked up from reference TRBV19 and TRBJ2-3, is DGGITQSPKYLFRKEGQNVTLSCEQNLNHDAMYWYRQDPGQGLRLIYYSQIVNDFQKGDIAEGYSVSREKKESFPLTVTSAQKNPTAFYLCASSNRSTDTQYFGPGTRLTVL.

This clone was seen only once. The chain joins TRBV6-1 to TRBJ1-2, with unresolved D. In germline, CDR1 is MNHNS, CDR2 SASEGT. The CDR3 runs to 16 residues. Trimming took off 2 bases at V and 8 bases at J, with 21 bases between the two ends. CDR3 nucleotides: TGTGCCAGCAGTGAAAATTTAGGACCTGACCTGGGAGGCTACACCTTC. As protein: CASSENLGPDLGGYTF.

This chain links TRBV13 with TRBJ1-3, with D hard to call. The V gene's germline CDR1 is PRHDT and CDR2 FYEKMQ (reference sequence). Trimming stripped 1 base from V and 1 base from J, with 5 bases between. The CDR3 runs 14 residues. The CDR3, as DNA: TGTGCCAGCAGCTTAGAATCTTCTGGAAACACCATATATTTT. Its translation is CASSLESSGNTIYF. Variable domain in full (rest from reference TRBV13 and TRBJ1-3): AAGVIQSPRHLIKEKRETATLKCYPIPRHDTVYWYQQGPGQDPQFLISFYEKMQSDKGSIPDRFSAQQFSDYHSELNMSSLELGDSALYFCASSLESSGNTIYFGEGSWLTVV.

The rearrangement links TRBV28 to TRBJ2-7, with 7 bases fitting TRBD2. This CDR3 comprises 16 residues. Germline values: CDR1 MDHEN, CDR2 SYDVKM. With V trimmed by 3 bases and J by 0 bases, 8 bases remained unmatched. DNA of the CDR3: TGTGCCAGCAGTTTCGGCGGGGAGGGGTCCTCCTACGAGCAGTACTTC. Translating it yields CASSFGGEGSSYEQYF.

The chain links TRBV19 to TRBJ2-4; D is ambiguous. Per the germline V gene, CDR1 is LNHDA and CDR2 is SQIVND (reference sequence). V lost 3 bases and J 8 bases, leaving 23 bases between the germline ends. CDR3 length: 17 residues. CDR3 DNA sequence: TGTGCCAGTAGTATTGATTTCACCCGTGGATCGTATGACATTCAGTACTTC. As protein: CASSIDFTRGSYDIQYF.

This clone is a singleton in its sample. CDR3 sequence: CASSYQTGASGNTIYF. Here the CDR3 DNA reads TGTGCCAGCAGTTACCAGACAGGAGCCTCTGGAAACACCATATATTTT. The rearrangement uses TRBV6-5 and TRBJ1-3; weak D call: TRBD1 (6 bases). In germline, CDR1 is MNHEY, CDR2 SVGAGI. The V end was cut by 2 bases, the J end by 0 bases, with 11 bases between. There are 16 residues in the CDR3.

CDR3: CASSARRSSEQYF. The DNA for the CDR3 is TGTGCCAGCAGTGCTCGGCGTAGCTCCGAGCAGTACTTC. This chain joins TRBV6-5 and TRBJ2-7, with D unresolved. CDR3 length: 13 residues. Germline loops: CDR1 MNHEY, CDR2 SVGAGI. Trimming removed 5 bases at V and 6 bases at J, with 14 bases between.

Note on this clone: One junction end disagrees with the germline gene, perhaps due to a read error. CDR3 DNA sequence: TGTGCCAGAAGTTTATCGGTCCATTATGGCTACACCTTC. This codes for CARSLSVHYGYTF. This chain connects TRBV27 to TRBJ1-2; D ambiguous. This CDR3 has 13 amino acids. Germline-derived CDR1 and CDR2 are MNHEY and SMNVEV (reference sequence).

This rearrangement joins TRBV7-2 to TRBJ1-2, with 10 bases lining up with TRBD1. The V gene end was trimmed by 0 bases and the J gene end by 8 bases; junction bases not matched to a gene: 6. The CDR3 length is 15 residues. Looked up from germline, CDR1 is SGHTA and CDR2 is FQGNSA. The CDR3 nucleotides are TGTGCCAGCAGCTTAGCGGGACAGGGGTCTGGAGGCTACACCTTC. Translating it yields CASSLAGQGSGGYTF.

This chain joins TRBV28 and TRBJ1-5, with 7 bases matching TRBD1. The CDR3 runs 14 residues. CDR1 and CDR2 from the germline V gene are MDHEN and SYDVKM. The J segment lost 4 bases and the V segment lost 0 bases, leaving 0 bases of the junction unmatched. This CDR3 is CASSLWTGNQPQHF. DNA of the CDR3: TGTGCCAGCAGTTTATGGACAGGGAATCAGCCCCAGCATTTT.

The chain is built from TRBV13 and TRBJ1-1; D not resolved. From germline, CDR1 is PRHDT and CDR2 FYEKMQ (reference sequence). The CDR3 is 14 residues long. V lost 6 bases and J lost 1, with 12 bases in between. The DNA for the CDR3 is TGTGCCAGCAGAGATAACCCCAGGAACACTGAAGCTTTCTTT. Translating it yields CASRDNPRNTEAFF.

CDR3 bases: TGTGCCAGCAGTGAAATGGGGGCGGGTGAAGCTTTCTTT. Protein sequence: CASSEMGAGEAFF. The V and J genes are TRBV6-1 and TRBJ1-1; maybe TRBD1 (6 bases). The CDR3 loop spans 13 amino acids. From germline, CDR1 is MNHNS and CDR2 SASEGT. V was trimmed by 2 bases and J by 7 bases, leaving 11 bases between them.

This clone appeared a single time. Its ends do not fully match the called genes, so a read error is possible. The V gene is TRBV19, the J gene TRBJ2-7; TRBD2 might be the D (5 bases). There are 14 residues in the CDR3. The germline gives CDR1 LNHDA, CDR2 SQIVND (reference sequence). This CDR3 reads CASSIRGTSHEQYF. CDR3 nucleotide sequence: TGTGCCAGTAGTATACGGGGAACCTCCCACGAGCAGTACTTC.

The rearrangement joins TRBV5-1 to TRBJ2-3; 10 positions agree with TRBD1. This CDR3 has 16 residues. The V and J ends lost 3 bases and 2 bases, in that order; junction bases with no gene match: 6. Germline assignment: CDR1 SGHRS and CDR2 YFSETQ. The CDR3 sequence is CASSWKGQGTTDTQYF. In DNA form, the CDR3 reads TGCGCCAGCAGCTGGAAGGGACAGGGGACCACAGATACGCAGTATTTT.

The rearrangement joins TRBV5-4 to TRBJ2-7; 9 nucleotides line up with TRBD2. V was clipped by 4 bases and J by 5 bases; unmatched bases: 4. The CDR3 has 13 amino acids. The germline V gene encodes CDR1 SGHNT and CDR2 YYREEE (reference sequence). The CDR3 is CASSPGLADEQYF. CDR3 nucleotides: TGTGCCAGCAGCCCGGGACTAGCTGACGAGCAGTACTTC. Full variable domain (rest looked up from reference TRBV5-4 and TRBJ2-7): ETGVTQSPTHLIKTRGQQVTLRCSSQSGHNTVSWYQQALGQGPQFIFQYYREEENGRGNFPPRFSGLQFPNYSSELNVNALELDDSALYLCASSPGLADEQYFGPGTRLTVT.

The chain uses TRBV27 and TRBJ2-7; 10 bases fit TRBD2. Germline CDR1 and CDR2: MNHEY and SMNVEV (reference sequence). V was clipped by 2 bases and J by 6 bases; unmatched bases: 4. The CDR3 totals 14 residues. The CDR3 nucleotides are TGTGCCAGCAGTTTAGTTCCTAGCGGGAGCGAGCAGTACTTC. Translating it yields CASSLVPSGSEQYF.

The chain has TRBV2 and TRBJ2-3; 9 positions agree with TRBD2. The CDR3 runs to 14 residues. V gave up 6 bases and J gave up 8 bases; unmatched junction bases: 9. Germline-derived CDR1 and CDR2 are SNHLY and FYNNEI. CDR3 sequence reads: CASRGLSAGGTQYF. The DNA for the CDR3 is TGTGCCAGCAGAGGACTTTCAGCGGGAGGTACGCAGTATTTT. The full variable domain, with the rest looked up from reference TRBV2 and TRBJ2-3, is EPEVTQTPSHQVTQMGQEVILRCVPISNHLYFYWYRQILGQKVEFLVSFYNNEISEKSEIFDDQFSVERPDGSNFTLKIRSTKLEDSAMYFCASRGLSAGGTQYFGPGTRLTVL.

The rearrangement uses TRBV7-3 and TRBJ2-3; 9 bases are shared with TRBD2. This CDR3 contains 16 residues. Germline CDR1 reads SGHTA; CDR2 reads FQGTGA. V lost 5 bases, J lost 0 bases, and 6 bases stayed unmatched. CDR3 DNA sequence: TGTGCCAGCAGCGCACTCACTAGCGGGAGCACAGATACGCAGTATTTT. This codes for CASSALTSGSTDTQYF.

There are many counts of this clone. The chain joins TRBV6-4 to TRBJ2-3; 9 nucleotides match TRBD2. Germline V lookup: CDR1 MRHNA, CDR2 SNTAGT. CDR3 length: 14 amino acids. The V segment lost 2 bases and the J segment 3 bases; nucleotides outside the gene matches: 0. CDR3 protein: CASSDTSGTDTQYF. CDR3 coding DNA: TGTGCCAGCAGTGACACTAGCGGGACAGATACGCAGTATTTT.

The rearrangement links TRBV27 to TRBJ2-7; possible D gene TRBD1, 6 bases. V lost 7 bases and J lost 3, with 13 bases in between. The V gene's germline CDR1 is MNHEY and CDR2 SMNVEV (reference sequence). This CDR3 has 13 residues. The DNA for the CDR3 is TGTGCCAGCACCGACAGGCACAGCTACGAGCAGTACTTC. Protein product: CASTDRHSYEQYF.

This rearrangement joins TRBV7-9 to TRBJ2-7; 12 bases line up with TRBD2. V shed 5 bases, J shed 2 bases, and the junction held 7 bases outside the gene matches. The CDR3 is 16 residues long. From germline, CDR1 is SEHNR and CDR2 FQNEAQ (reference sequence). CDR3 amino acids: CASSGPSGRATYEQYF. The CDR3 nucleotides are TGTGCCAGCAGCGGGCCTAGCGGGAGGGCCACCTACGAGCAGTACTTC.

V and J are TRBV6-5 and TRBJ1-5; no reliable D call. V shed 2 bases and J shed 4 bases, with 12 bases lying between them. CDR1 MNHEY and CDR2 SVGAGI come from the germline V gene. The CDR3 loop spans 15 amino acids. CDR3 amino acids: CASSYLGSGNQPQHF. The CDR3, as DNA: TGTGCCAGCAGTTACCTGGGGTCGGGTAATCAGCCCCAGCATTTT.